One sample yielded the 32 T cell receptor beta chains listed below, sequenced in a study of T cells after yellow fever vaccination. Each CDR3 protein gets one entry after TCRdb re-called the 5' RACE reads with MiXCR. The data hold around 500,000 distinct CDR3 sequences, with 21% observed a single time. The sequenced sample was PBMCs, obtained roughly 23 days after the first yellow fever vaccination. These receptors were obtained from a young man who received the YFV17D yellow fever vaccine.

The rearrangement links TRBV7-2 to TRBJ1-5, with D perhaps matching TRBD1 (5 bases). Trimming cost V 5 bases and J 6 bases, with 11 bases left between them. The CDR3 sequence is 13 residues long. Germline CDR1 reads SGHTA; CDR2 reads FQGNSA. CDR3 sequence (DNA): TGTGCCAGCAGCCAGGGCCTTCTTCAGCCCCAGCATTTT. Translating it yields CASSQGLLQPQHF.

In its sample, this clonotype was seen a few times. The chain employs TRBV15 and TRBJ2-7; 8 bases map to TRBD1. Germline values: CDR1 LNHNV, CDR2 YYDKDF (reference sequence). The CDR3 is made up of 14 amino acids. V lost 0 bases to trimming and J lost 5 bases; unmatched junction nucleotides: 3. CDR3 nucleotides: TGTGCCACCAGCAGAGACGTGACAGGGGACGAGCAGTACTTC. Its protein is CATSRDVTGDEQYF.

The CDR3 DNA reads TGTGCCAGCAGCCAAGGGGGGGCGGAGCCCCAGCATTTT. Protein product: CASSQGGAEPQHF. The J gene is TRBJ1-5, the V gene TRBV4-2, with a possible D match to TRBD1 (6 bases). The CDR3 spans 13 residues. CDR1 and CDR2 (germline): LGHNA, YNFKEQ. With 1 base removed from V and 8 bases from J, the gap between germline ends came to 9 bases.

This clonotype was picked up a small number of times. V is TRBV6-5 and J is TRBJ2-7; 7 nucleotides match TRBD2. Trimming removed 5 bases from V and 3 bases from J; junction bases left unmatched: 13. This CDR3 spans 16 amino acids. Per the germline V gene, CDR1 is MNHEY and CDR2 is SVGAGI. Written as DNA, the CDR3 is TGTGCCAGCAGTCACCCCTGGGCGGGGGAGATCTACGAGCAGTACGTC. This encodes CASSHPWAGEIYEQYV.

This clonotype was seen a handful of times. J is TRBJ2-3 and V is TRBV5-1, with 9 positions matching TRBD1. Germline CDR1 SGHRS, CDR2 YFSETQ. The junction had 10 bases not matched to a gene; V was cut back by 5 bases and J by 3 bases. The CDR3 is 16 amino acids. CDR3 protein: CASRKQGAAVTDTQYF. The CDR3 coding sequence is TGCGCCAGCAGGAAACAGGGGGCGGCGGTAACAGATACGCAGTATTTT.

This clonotype was observed at least ten times. The rearrangement joins TRBV28 to TRBJ1-6; TRBD1 aligns across 10 bases. V trimming: 3 bases; J trimming: 6 bases; junction bases outside the gene matches: 2. Germline V CDR1 and CDR2: MDHEN, SYDVKM. CDR3 length: 15 residues. This CDR3 reads CASSLGTGVNSPLHF. The CDR3 DNA reads as TGTGCCAGCAGTTTGGGGACAGGGGTTAATTCACCCCTCCACTTT.

The rearrangement joins TRBV6-2 or TRBV6-3 to TRBJ2-3; D unresolved. CDR3 length: 14 amino acids. Germline CDR1 reads MNHEY; CDR2 reads SVGEGT. V was cut by 6 bases and J by 0 bases, with 10 bases left in between. The CDR3 here is CASSYRRSTDTQYF. CDR3 nucleotides: TGTGCCAGCAGCTATCGACGGAGCACAGATACGCAGTATTTT.

Only a few counts were recorded for this clonotype. V is TRBV20-1 and J is TRBJ2-1; 9 bases align to TRBD2. Trimming took 2 bases from V and 0 from J; bases not matched to a gene: 5. This CDR3 comprises 16 residues. The germline gives CDR1 DFQATT, CDR2 SNEGSKA (reference sequence). CDR3 sequence reads: CSARLAGMSSYNEQFF. CDR3 DNA sequence: TGCAGTGCTAGACTAGCGGGGATGAGCTCCTACAATGAGCAGTTCTTC.

This clonotype was counted only a few times. The V call is TRBV5-1, the J call TRBJ2-1; D not certain. The CDR3 runs 12 residues. V lost 0 bases and J lost 8, with 6 bases in between. Germline CDR1 reads SGHRS; CDR2 reads YFSETQ. For the CDR3, the DNA is TGCGCCAGCAGCTTGGGTGAGGATGAGCAGTTCTTC. It encodes CASSLGEDEQFF.

The rearrangement links TRBV4-1 to TRBJ1-5, with 8 bases matching TRBD1. The CDR3 is 13 amino acids. With 5 bases clipped from V and 5 bases from J, the junction kept 2 bases outside the gene matches. Per the germline V gene, CDR1 is MGHRA and CDR2 is YSYEKL. The CDR3 reads CASSEQGDQPQHF. The CDR3 DNA reads TGCGCCAGCAGCGAACAGGGGGATCAGCCCCAGCATTTT.

This clonotype was picked up a small number of times. The chain combines TRBV11-2 with TRBJ1-3; tentative D call: TRBD1 (6 bases). CDR1 and CDR2 (germline): SGHAT, FQNNGV. The CDR3 sequence is 15 residues long. Deletions cut 5 bases from V and 3 bases from J, with 14 bases between. The CDR3: CASSPISGDGNTIYF. The CDR3 region has the DNA TGTGCCAGCAGCCCAATCTCAGGGGATGGAAACACCATATATTTT.

The chain has TRBV11-2 and TRBJ1-1, with a tentative D call TRBD1 (5 bases). The germline gives CDR1 SGHAT, CDR2 FQNNGV. V lost 5 bases to trimming and J lost 3 bases, with 13 bases between them. This CDR3 spans 14 amino acids. The CDR3 loop is CASSPQGADTEAFF. DNA of the CDR3: TGTGCCAGCAGCCCTCAGGGAGCGGACACTGAAGCTTTCTTT. The whole variable domain, remainder taken from reference TRBV11-2 and TRBJ1-1, is EAGVAQSPRYKIIEKRQSVAFWCNPISGHATLYWYQQILGQGPKLLIQFQNNGVVDDSQLPKDRFSAERLKGVDSTLKIQPAKLEDSAVYLCASSPQGADTEAFFGQGTRLTVV.

This clonotype was observed many times. This chain connects TRBV7-2 to TRBJ2-4, with 8 bases matching TRBD2. Germline CDR1 and CDR2: SGHTA and FQGNSA. Trimming cost V 5 bases and J 0 bases; bases outside gene matches: 12. This CDR3 is built from 18 residues. The CDR3 DNA reads as TGTGCCAGCAGCCATAGCGGGACACCTAAACTAGCCAAAAACATTCAGTACTTC. Amino acid sequence: CASSHSGTPKLAKNIQYF.

V and J are TRBV7-6 and TRBJ2-2; D may be TRBD1 or TRBD2 (5 bases each). Trimming left V 3 bases short and J 5 bases short, with 13 bases between. The CDR3 covers 15 residues. The germline V gene has CDR1 SGHVS and CDR2 FNYEAQ. CDR3 loop: CASSFSTGQTGELFF. CDR3 DNA: TGTGCCAGCAGCTTTTCTACGGGGCAAACCGGGGAGCTGTTTTTT.

This clonotype appeared a few times. The chain couples TRBV7-6 to TRBJ2-5; D unclear. Germline assignment: CDR1 SGHVS and CDR2 FNYEAQ. The CDR3 contains 13 residues. The V and J ends lost 8 bases and 3 bases respectively, with 13 bases between them. The CDR3 DNA follows: TGTGCCAGCTTGTCTTCAAAGAAAGAGACCCAGTACTTC. Protein sequence: CASLSSKKETQYF.

This clonotype has just a few counts. The chain carries TRBV6-2 or TRBV6-3 and TRBJ2-7, with D unclear. CDR1 is MNHEY and CDR2 is SVGEGT in the germline V gene. Deletions cut 4 bases from V and 3 bases from J, with 10 bases between. The CDR3 loop spans 13 amino acids. CDR3 nucleotide sequence: TGTGCCAGCAGTTTGAGAATCCACTACGAGCAGTACTTC. It specifies CASSLRIHYEQYF.

This clonotype was counted between two and nine times. The chain couples TRBV28 to TRBJ2-1, with 8 bases aligning to TRBD1. Per the germline V gene, CDR1 is MDHEN and CDR2 is SYDVKM. V dropped 9 bases and J dropped 5; count of bases not matched to a gene: 27. The CDR3 has 20 amino acids. The CDR3, as DNA: TGTGCCAGATCAATGATGAAGGACAGGGAACGATACCAGGGGAACAATGAGCAGTTCTTC. Translation gives CARSMMKDRERYQGNNEQFF.

This clonotype was picked up a small number of times. The chain carries TRBV29-1 and TRBJ2-7; weak D call: TRBD2 (6 bases). The V gene's germline CDR1 is SQVTM and CDR2 ANQGSEA. This CDR3 has 14 amino acids. V gave up 6 bases and J gave up 8 bases, with 23 bases separating them. The CDR3 DNA is TGCAGCGTCCACCCCAAGGAGGGACTCGGGCAGCAGTACTTC. As protein: CSVHPKEGLGQQYF.

This clonotype was observed a few times. The rearrangement links TRBV15 to TRBJ1-2, with D unresolved. The CDR3 contains 15 residues. The germline V and J ends were trimmed by 3 bases and 8 bases, with 19 bases remaining between them. Germline V gives CDR1 LNHNV, CDR2 YYDKDF (reference sequence). The CDR3 DNA follows: TGTGCCACCAGCAGGGGGTTTGGGGAGGCAGGCGGCTACACCTTC. Translating it yields CATSRGFGEAGGYTF.

CDR3 bases: TGCGCCAGCAGCCAAGGGTTGCCTAACGATAATTCACCCCTCCACTTT. Protein sequence: CASSQGLPNDNSPLHF. The genes are TRBV4-3 and TRBJ1-6, with D unresolved. This CDR3 comprises 16 residues. V was clipped by 1 base and J by 5 bases, with 12 bases between them. Germline CDR1 reads LGHNA; CDR2 reads YSLEER.

This chain connects TRBV7-2 to TRBJ1-1; the D is unclear. CDR3 length: 14 residues. In germline, CDR1 is SGHTA, CDR2 FQGNSA. Trimming removed 4 bases from V and 4 bases from J, with 13 bases in between. The CDR3 sequence: CASSYEGSGTEAFF. Here the CDR3 DNA reads TGTGCCAGCAGCTACGAGGGCAGTGGCACTGAAGCTTTCTTT.

This clonotype appeared a few times. DNA for the CDR3: TGCGCCAGCAGCCCCCGGGGCTGGGACACTGAAGCTTTCTTT. The encoded protein is CASSPRGWDTEAFF. The chain recombines TRBV5-1 with TRBJ1-1; perhaps TRBD1 as D (5 bases). CDR1 is SGHRS, CDR2 YFSETQ, per germline. Trimming cost V 4 bases and J 3 bases, with 13 bases left between them. The CDR3 is 14 amino acids.

The rearrangement joins TRBV7-7 to TRBJ2-2; 10 nucleotides line up with TRBD2. V gave up 1 base and J gave up 4 bases; unmatched junction bases: 15. This CDR3 has 20 residues. Germline V gene data show CDR1 as SSHAT and CDR2 as FNYEAQ (reference sequence). CDR3 sequence: CASSLGPSGGAYDRTGELFF. In DNA, the CDR3 is TGTGCCAGCAGCTTAGGTCCCAGCGGGGGGGCCTACGACCGCACCGGGGAGCTGTTTTTT.

This clonotype appeared a few times. J is TRBJ2-1 and V is TRBV27, with D maybe TRBD2 (5 bases). In germline, CDR1 is MNHEY, CDR2 SMNVEV (reference sequence). The CDR3 extends over 15 amino acids. The V end lost 6 bases, the J end lost 6 bases, and 18 bases lay between the germline ends. The CDR3 nucleotides read TGTGCCAGCAGCCATAAAGGCCTAGCAGGCAATGAGCAGTTCTTC. Translated: CASSHKGLAGNEQFF.

This CDR3 reads CASSLEDSRASYEQYF. Written as DNA, the CDR3 is TGTGCCAGCAGCTTAGAAGACAGCCGGGCCTCCTACGAGCAGTACTTC. The rearrangement links TRBV7-2 to TRBJ2-7, with D maybe TRBD1 (5 bases). Trimming stripped 1 base from V and 0 bases from J, with 13 bases between. The CDR3 loop spans 16 amino acids. Germline V CDR1 and CDR2: SGHTA, FQGNSA.

This chain links TRBV29-1 with TRBJ1-1, with D maybe TRBD1 (5 bases). CDR3 length: 12 amino acids. The germline V gene has CDR1 SQVTM and CDR2 ANQGSEA. The V gene lost 4 bases and the J gene lost 5 bases, with 11 bases spanning the gap. The CDR3 loop reads CSVASRGTEAFF. CDR3 nucleotide sequence: TGCAGCGTTGCATCCCGGGGGACTGAAGCTTTCTTT.

This clonotype showed up just a few times. J is TRBJ2-1 and V is TRBV5-1; D may be TRBD1 or TRBD2 (5 bases each). Germline CDR1 reads SGHRS; CDR2 reads YFSETQ. The ends were cut back, 5 bases at V and 7 bases at J, with 16 bases in the middle. The CDR3 totals 14 residues. DNA of the CDR3: TGCGCCAGCAGATATCAGAGGGGTATGAATGAGCAGTTCTTC. It specifies CASRYQRGMNEQFF.

This clonotype was recorded many times. The chain joins TRBV18 to TRBJ2-7; D uncertain. Germline V gene lookup returns CDR1 KGHSH and CDR2 LQKENI. CDR3 length: 14 residues. The germline V and J ends were trimmed by 3 bases and 6 bases, with 15 bases remaining between them. The CDR3 loop reads CASSPNAGLGEQYV. The CDR3 bases are TGTGCCAGCTCACCCAACGCCGGTTTGGGCGAGCAGTACGTC.

This rearrangement joins TRBV5-1 to TRBJ2-5; 8 bases agree with TRBD2. This CDR3 contains 16 residues. The ends lost 0 bases at V and 0 bases at J; junction bases unmatched: 4. CDR1 is SGHRS and CDR2 is YFSETQ in the germline V gene. CDR3 in amino acids: CASSLGTSFYQETQYF. For the CDR3, the DNA is TGCGCCAGCAGCTTGGGGACTAGCTTTTACCAAGAGACCCAGTACTTC.

This clonotype has a count of ten or more. The chain combines TRBV10-3 with TRBJ2-7; D is possibly TRBD1 or TRBD2 (5 bases each). Trimming shortened V by 3 bases and J by 6 bases, and 15 bases separated the two germline ends. The CDR3 is 14 residues long. Per the germline V gene, CDR1 is ENHRY and CDR2 is SYGVKD. CDR3 loop: CAISDTKGRIEQYF. DNA for the CDR3: TGTGCCATCAGTGACACTAAGGGACGGATCGAGCAGTACTTC.

This clonotype turned up a few times. V gene TRBV24-1 combines with J gene TRBJ1-2; D is ambiguous. The CDR3 is made up of 13 amino acids. Germline values: CDR1 KGHDR, CDR2 SFDVKD. V was clipped by 1 base and J by 8 bases, with 10 bases between them. CDR3 region: CATSDFGVGGYTF. The CDR3 DNA reads as TGTGCCACCAGTGATTTTGGGGTAGGCGGCTACACCTTC.

This clonotype was detected a few times. This chain joins TRBV20-1 and TRBJ1-5; D gene ambiguous. V was pared by 5 bases and J by 5 bases, with 13 bases between. Germline V gene lookup returns CDR1 DFQATT and CDR2 SNEGSKA (reference sequence). There are 13 residues in the CDR3. DNA for the CDR3: TGCAGTGCTCTTGACCGGAATTATCAGCCCCAGCATTTT. This translates into CSALDRNYQPQHF.